The 6 T cell receptor beta chains listed next were all sequenced from one sample in a study of blood T cell repertoires in COVID-19. The protocol was immunoSEQ multiplex PCR, while the TCRdb copy is restricted to in-frame clones and leaves out a portion. The sample lists roughly 250,000 clones; around 89% were seen once. Source material: PBMCs or T cells enriched from blood (not recorded which). The receptors originated from a man aged 35 to 55 who had recovered from COVID-19.

The chain is built from TRBV25-1 and TRBJ1-2; 7 bases are shared with TRBD1. The CDR3 is 14 amino acids. Germline V lookup: CDR1 MGHDK, CDR2 SYGVNS. The trim removed 3 bases at V and 6 bases at J, leaving 7 bases unmatched. CDR3 DNA sequence: TGTGCCAGCAGTGATATTACAGGGGAGGATGGCTACACCTTC. Its translation: CASSDITGEDGYTF.

This chain joins TRBV10-3 and TRBJ1-2; 9 bases are a match to TRBD1. The length of the CDR3 is 14 residues. Germline V gene sequence: CDR1 ENHRY, CDR2 SYGVKD. The junction had 4 bases not matched to a gene; V was cut back by 4 bases and J by 4 bases. CDR3 DNA sequence: TGTGCCATCAGTGGACAGGGGGGCCTCTATGGCTACACCTTC. This codes for CAISGQGGLYGYTF.

The V call is TRBV3-1 (or the pseudogene TRBV3-2), the J call TRBJ1-1; a possible D gene is TRBD1 (5 bases). CDR1 and CDR2 (germline): LGHDT, YNNKEL (reference sequence). The CDR3 has 15 residues. Trimming removed 1 base at V and 0 bases at J, with 9 bases between. In nucleotides, the CDR3 is TGTGCCAGCAGCCAAGTCCCAGGGTTGAACACTGAAGCTTTCTTT. This translates into CASSQVPGLNTEAFF.

The V and J genes are TRBV27 and TRBJ2-7; 8 bases match TRBD1. The germline gives CDR1 MNHEY, CDR2 SMNVEV (reference sequence). The V and J ends lost 6 bases and 3 bases, in that order; junction bases with no gene match: 4. CDR3 length: 13 residues. The chain's CDR3 is CASRRDRNYEQYF. DNA for the CDR3: TGTGCCAGCAGACGGGACAGGAACTACGAGCAGTACTTC.

The chain links TRBV6-6 to TRBJ2-2; 8 bases fit TRBD1. The V gene end was trimmed by 8 bases and the J gene end by 5 bases; junction bases not matched to a gene: 7. Germline V gene data show CDR1 as MNHNY and CDR2 as SVGAGI (reference sequence). This CDR3 region has 14 residues. This chain's CDR3 is CASLTGERTGELFF. The CDR3 DNA reads as TGTGCCAGCCTGACAGGGGAGAGAACCGGGGAGCTGTTTTTT.

This rearrangement joins TRBV7-8 to TRBJ1-4; 8 bases are a match to TRBD1. In germline, CDR1 is SGHVS, CDR2 FQNEAQ. J gave up 4 bases and V 5 bases, and 12 bases lay outside the gene matches. CDR3 length: 17 amino acids. The CDR3 is CASSPSTGGSDNEKLFF. The CDR3 region has the DNA TGTGCCAGCAGCCCATCTACAGGGGGTAGTGATAATGAAAAACTGTTTTTT.